The 4 T cell receptor beta chains reported below all come from one sample, sequenced in a study of patients and donors after allogeneic stem cell transplantation. Each CDR3 protein is one row after TCRdb ran MiXCR on the RT-PCR reads. Of a few hundred thousand distinct CDR3 sequences in the sample, roughly 38% were seen once. The sequenced sample was blood, either unsorted or a sorted T cell fraction (not recorded which). These TCRs come from a human donor who was either an allogeneic HSCT recipient or a stem cell or donor lymphocyte infusion donor (not recorded which). It is not recorded whose cells these are; they may come from a transplant donor.

This clonotype has only a few counts. V and J are TRBV28 and TRBJ1-5; D is undetermined. Trimming removed 7 bases from V and 9 bases from J, with 19 bases in between. This CDR3 has 14 amino acids. Per the germline V gene, CDR1 is MDHEN and CDR2 is SYDVKM. CDR3 coding DNA: TGTGCCAGCACCGAGGCTCCCCCTAGAAGGCCCCAGCATTTT. Protein product: CASTEAPPRRPQHF.

There are many counts of this clonotype. The chain combines TRBV12-3 or TRBV12-4 with TRBJ1-1, with D tentatively TRBD1 (6 bases). Trimming cost V 6 bases and J 1 base, with 9 bases left between them. The CDR3 runs 13 residues. The CDR3 nucleotides are TGTGCCAGCAGAAGGGGGGAGAACACTGAAGCTTTCTTT. Protein: CASRRGENTEAFF.

The rearrangement joins TRBV30 to TRBJ1-2; 7 bases fit TRBD1. After removal of 2 bases from V and 6 bases from J, the junction contained 6 bases not matched to a gene. CDR1 GTSNPN and CDR2 SVGIG come from the germline V gene (reference sequence). CDR3 length: 13 amino acids. The CDR3 DNA reads TGTGCCTGGAGTAAGACAGGGAAGGATGGCTACACCTTC. Translated: CAWSKTGKDGYTF.

This clonotype appeared a few times. The chain links TRBV29-1 to TRBJ1-4, with a weak D call TRBD1 (5 bases). CDR1 SQVTM and CDR2 ANQGSEA come from the germline V gene. This CDR3 comprises 13 residues. With 7 bases removed from V and 8 bases from J, the gap between germline ends came to 17 bases. The CDR3 DNA follows: TGCAGCGGCCGGGGCCCGGAGCGGGAAAAACTGTTTTTT. Its protein product is CSGRGPEREKLFF.